This T cell receptor (beta chain) derives from a study of vaccination effects on CD4 cells after COVID-19. Across the whole study: Median timing of post-vaccine samples was 72 days after the second dose.

A word on this clone: Its antigen is undetermined.

Viral peptide pools were used in the ViraFEST assay to expand antigen-specific CD4+ T cells, and sequencing came afterward. Investigators separated out CD4+ T cells once approximately 10 days of culture had passed. Participants were given two doses of BNT162b2 or mRNA-1273 vaccine. Cultures of under 2.5 million PBMC per well contained approximately 10 IU/ml IL-2 plus 10 ug/ml peptides. Germline-derived CDR1 and CDR2 are MNHEY and SMNVEV (reference sequence). With 0 bases removed from V and 3 bases from J, the gap between germline ends came to 11 bases. CDR3 length: 15 residues. Data came from immunoSEQ multiplex PCR; TCRdb stores just in-frame clones and leaves some out. Of around 46,000 clones listed, 65% to 75% are singletons.

The receptor's source is a human donor who received a COVID-19 vaccine. The chain joins TRBV27 to TRBJ2-5, with D possibly TRBD2 on 6 matching bases. Material: CD4+ T cells from PBMCs cultured with HCoV-OC43 spike peptides, obtained after COVID-19 vaccination. The sample's subset: HCoV-OC43 spike overlapping peptide pool stimulation. The CDR3 is CASSLSFAGKETQYF. The CDR3 coding sequence is TGTGCCAGCAGTTTATCATTCGCGGGGAAAGAGACCCAGTACTTC.